This entry lists 30 T cell receptor beta chains sequenced from one sample in a study of CD8+ T cells in alopecia areata. Extraction of RNA preceded its reverse transcription into cDNA, which served as the sequencing template. TCRdb keeps only in-frame clones here, not all; method: immunoSEQ multiplex PCR. The data hold about 120,000 clones, with approximately 58% observed a single time. The material sequenced was CD4+ T cells sorted from blood. The origin of the receptors is a human donor in good health.

The rearrangement uses TRBV19 and TRBJ2-1; 12 bases align to TRBD2. Germline assignment: CDR1 LNHDA and CDR2 SQIVND (reference sequence). The CDR3 extends over 17 amino acids. V shed 5 bases, J shed 5 bases, and the junction held 10 bases outside the gene matches. The CDR3 bases are TGTGCCAGTAGTCGGCGGGCTAGCGGGGGGGTAGACAATGAGCAGTTCTTC. Translation gives CASSRRASGGVDNEQFF.

The chain has TRBV2 and TRBJ1-1; D perhaps matches TRBD1 (5 bases). This CDR3 spans 13 amino acids. CDR1 is SNHLY, CDR2 FYNNEI, per germline. Deletions cut 7 bases from V and 0 bases from J, with 9 bases between. The CDR3 reads CASKKGLNTEAFF. CDR3 nucleotide sequence: TGTGCCAGCAAGAAGGGACTGAACACTGAAGCTTTCTTT. The full variable domain, with the rest looked up from reference TRBV2 and TRBJ1-1, is EPEVTQTPSHQVTQMGQEVILRCVPISNHLYFYWYRQILGQKVEFLVSFYNNEISEKSEIFDDQFSVERPDGSNFTLKIRSTKLEDSAMYFCASKKGLNTEAFFGQGTRLTVV.

The V and J genes are TRBV11-3 and TRBJ2-7; 9 bases are a match to TRBD1. The germline V gene encodes CDR1 SGHNT and CDR2 YENEEA. This CDR3 has 12 amino acids. V was clipped by 5 bases and J by 9 bases; unmatched bases: 5. CDR3: CASSLGQGMQYF. The DNA of the CDR3 is TGTGCCAGCAGCCTCGGACAGGGGATGCAGTACTTC.

CDR3 sequence: CASREPGRQNTEAFF. DNA for the CDR3: TGTGCCAGTAGGGAACCGGGACGGCAGAACACTGAAGCTTTCTTT. This chain uses TRBV19 with TRBJ1-1; possibly TRBD1 for D (5 bases). V dropped 6 bases and J dropped 1 base, with 15 bases sitting between them. This CDR3 region has 15 residues. From germline, CDR1 is LNHDA and CDR2 SQIVND (reference sequence).

The chain is built from TRBV9 and TRBJ2-5, with 7 bases identical to TRBD1. V was pared by 4 bases and J by 5 bases, with 8 bases of the junction left unmatched. Germline V CDR1 and CDR2: SGDLS, YYNGEE. The CDR3 has 14 amino acids. CDR3 nucleotides: TGTGCCAGCAGCCCGAGGGGACAGACGGAGACCCAGTACTTC. It translates to CASSPRGQTETQYF.

In this sample, this clone turned up a few times. The chain uses TRBV30 and TRBJ2-1, with a weak D call TRBD2 (5 bases). V was shortened by 0 bases and J by 12 bases, with 12 bases between the two germline ends. The CDR3 is 12 residues long. CDR1 is GTSNPN and CDR2 is SVGIG in the germline V gene (reference sequence). The CDR3 DNA sequence: TGTGCCTGGAGTGTAAGCGGTCTGGGGCAGTTCTTC. Translated: CAWSVSGLGQFF.

This clone was seen only a few times. This sequence joins TRBV29-1 and TRBJ1-2; no reliable D call. V was shortened by 6 bases and J by 8 bases, with 13 bases between the two germline ends. Germline V CDR1 and CDR2: SQVTM, ANQGSEA. The CDR3 has 11 amino acids. Here the CDR3 reads CSVPLMDGYTF. The CDR3 coding sequence is TGCAGCGTCCCACTTATGGACGGCTACACCTTC.

The gene calls are TRBV25-1 and TRBJ2-3; maybe TRBD2 (5 bases). There are 14 residues in the CDR3. Germline V CDR1 and CDR2: MGHDK, SYGVNS. The V end lost 8 bases, the J end lost 1 base, and 13 bases lay between the germline ends. The CDR3 nucleotides read TGTGCCAGCCTGGGAGAGACGGGCACAGATACGCAGTATTTT. Its translation: CASLGETGTDTQYF.

The genes are TRBV11-2 and TRBJ1-6; 11 nucleotides agree with TRBD1. This CDR3 contains 16 residues. Germline V gene data show CDR1 as SGHAT and CDR2 as FQNNGV. Trimming took 4 bases from V and 9 from J; bases not matched to a gene: 8. In DNA form, the CDR3 reads TGTGCCAGCAGCTACCCCCGGACAGGGGGCCTTTCACCCCTCCACTTT. This gives the protein CASSYPRTGGLSPLHF.

In the case of this clone: A junction end diverges from the germline sequence, so it may reflect a read error. The genes are TRBV29-1 and TRBJ1-3; possible D gene TRBD1, 6 bases. This CDR3 has 13 residues. Looked up from germline, CDR1 is SQVTM and CDR2 is ANQGSEA. The CDR3 coding sequence is TGCAGCGTTCAAGAGGGGGCTGGAAACACCATATATTTT. It specifies CSVQEGAGNTIYF.

Remarks on this clone: The identical CDR3 is also encoded by other nucleotide sequences in the sample. The chain recombines TRBV14 with TRBJ1-2; D unresolved. The CDR3 spans 12 residues. Germline loops: CDR1 SGHDN, CDR2 FVKESK. Trimming cost V 2 bases and J 4 bases, with 5 bases left between them. In nucleotides, the CDR3 is TGTGCCAGCAGCCAACGGACCTATGGCTACACCTTC. Translated, it gives CASSQRTYGYTF.

The chain combines TRBV29-1 with TRBJ2-3, with D perhaps matching TRBD1 (5 bases). V dropped 4 bases and J dropped 4 bases, with 12 bases sitting between them. The CDR3 covers 13 residues. Germline-derived CDR1 and CDR2 are SQVTM and ANQGSEA. The CDR3 is CSVGRGSSDTQYF. In DNA, the CDR3 is TGCAGCGTTGGAAGGGGATCCTCAGATACGCAGTATTTT.

The chain has TRBV5-1 and TRBJ2-7; TRBD1 is a possible D gene (6 bases). Germline V gene lookup returns CDR1 SGHRS and CDR2 YFSETQ. Trimming cost V 7 bases and J 7 bases, with 18 bases left between them. The CDR3 runs 13 residues. This CDR3 is CASRRFGQSEQYF. The CDR3 DNA reads TGCGCCAGCCGGAGGTTCGGACAGTCTGAGCAGTACTTC.

The CDR3 sequence: CASRDQGQPVETQYF. CDR3 nucleotides: TGTGCCAGTAGGGATCAAGGACAGCCAGTAGAGACCCAGTACTTC. The chain employs TRBV19 and TRBJ2-5; D might be TRBD1 (6 bases). Germline lookup yields CDR1 LNHDA and CDR2 SQIVND (reference sequence). V was shortened by 6 bases and J by 4 bases, with 18 bases between the two germline ends. The CDR3 is 15 residues long.

Only one count was recorded for this clone. The rearrangement uses TRBV29-1 and TRBJ2-2, with a tentative D call TRBD1 (5 bases). Trimming stripped 5 bases from V and 6 bases from J, with 16 bases between. CDR1 is SQVTM and CDR2 is ANQGSEA in the germline V gene. The CDR3 extends over 14 amino acids. The CDR3, as DNA: TGCAGCGTTACCAGGGAAGGGCGGTCCGGGGAGCTGTTTTTT. It is translated as CSVTREGRSGELFF.

The V call is TRBV27, the J call TRBJ2-3; D may match TRBD1 or TRBD2 (6 bases each). CDR3 length equals 17 residues. Trimming removed 3 bases from V and 2 bases from J, with 18 bases in between. The germline gives CDR1 MNHEY, CDR2 SMNVEV (reference sequence). The CDR3 protein is CASSLGPPGATTDTQYF. The DNA for the CDR3 is TGTGCCAGCAGTTTGGGCCCCCCGGGGGCCACCACAGATACGCAGTATTTT.

This clone has more than one count but fewer than ten. The J gene is TRBJ2-5, the V gene TRBV29-1, with a weak D call TRBD1 (6 bases). The germline V and J ends were trimmed by 1 base and 4 bases, with 16 bases remaining between them. Germline V gene lookup returns CDR1 SQVTM and CDR2 ANQGSEA. The CDR3 is 15 residues long. The CDR3 DNA is TGCAGCGTTGAAGTCCGCAGGGGCAAGGGAGAGACCCAGTACTTC. It codes for CSVEVRRGKGETQYF.

The DNA of the CDR3 is TGCGCCAGCAGCTTGGCTTCGAACACTGAAGCTTTCTTT. Amino acids: CASSLASNTEAFF. The chain joins TRBV5-1 to TRBJ1-1, with no clear D. The V end lost 0 bases, the J end lost 1 base, and 4 bases lay between the germline ends. The CDR3 has 13 residues. From germline, CDR1 is SGHRS and CDR2 YFSETQ.

This clone was observed a single time. This sequence joins TRBV5-1 and TRBJ2-5; D gene unclear. Germline assignment: CDR1 SGHRS and CDR2 YFSETQ. This CDR3 spans 12 amino acids. Trimming removed 4 bases from V and 0 bases from J, with 4 bases in between. The CDR3 spells CASSADQETQYF. DNA of the CDR3: TGCGCCAGCAGCGCAGACCAAGAGACCCAGTACTTC.

V is TRBV30 and J is TRBJ1-2, with a weak D call TRBD1 (6 bases). Germline loops: CDR1 GTSNPN, CDR2 SVGIG (reference sequence). Trimming pared 1 base from V and 3 bases from J, leaving 9 bases between. The CDR3 spans 13 residues. The CDR3 protein is CAWSGQEDYGYTF. Written as DNA, the CDR3 is TGTGCCTGGAGTGGACAGGAAGACTATGGCTACACCTTC.

This chain links TRBV4-1 with TRBJ2-1; the match to TRBD2 covers 7 bases. The CDR3 spans 16 residues. Germline lookup yields CDR1 MGHRA and CDR2 YSYEKL. The V segment lost 1 base and the J segment 4 bases; nucleotides outside the gene matches: 7. The CDR3, as DNA: TGCGCCAGCAGCCAAGGGGCCAGCGGGGTTTACAATGAGCAGTTCTTC. It codes for CASSQGASGVYNEQFF.

A note on this clone: At one end, the junction sequence differs from germline, possibly due to a read error. The chain has TRBV7-3 and TRBJ2-1; D call uncertain. Per the germline V gene, CDR1 is SGHTA and CDR2 is FQGTGA. The CDR3 is made up of 14 amino acids. CDR3 sequence reads: CASSLTGGANEQFF. The CDR3 DNA sequence: TGTGCCAGCAGCTTAACTGGCGGTGCCAATGAACAGTTCTTC. Drawing the rest from reference TRBV7-3 and TRBJ2-1, the complete variable domain is GAGVSQTPSNKVTEKGKYVELRCDPISGHTALYWYRQSLGQGPEFLIYFQGTGAADDSGLPNDRFFAVRPEGSVSTLKIQRTERGDSAVYLCASSLTGGANEQFFGPGTRLTVL.

The rearrangement joins TRBV6-5 to TRBJ2-2; D is perhaps TRBD2 (6 bases). The germline CDR1 and CDR2 sequences are MNHEY and SVGAGI. The CDR3 sequence is 13 residues long. Between the trimmed V and J ends, which lost 8 bases and 4 bases, there was a span of 11 bases. CDR3: CASVGGVTGELFF. The CDR3 nucleotides read TGTGCCAGCGTCGGGGGTGTCACCGGGGAGCTGTTTTTT.

This clone was seen a few times. This chain uses TRBV6-6 with TRBJ1-6; 7 nucleotides line up with TRBD1. V lost 5 bases to trimming and J lost 7 bases; unmatched junction nucleotides: 11. Germline assignment: CDR1 MNHNY and CDR2 SVGAGI (reference sequence). The CDR3 length is 16 residues. CDR3 in amino acids: CASSRDRDSLNSPLHF. The DNA for the CDR3 is TGTGCCAGCAGTCGCGACAGGGATTCCCTCAATTCACCCCTCCACTTT.

V usage is TRBV30 and J usage is TRBJ1-1; D remains ambiguous. The CDR3 totals 11 residues. CDR1 and CDR2 from the germline V gene are GTSNPN and SVGIG (reference sequence). The V and J ends lost 2 bases and 7 bases respectively, with 8 bases between them. CDR3 nucleotides: TGTGCCTGGAGTTCGAGCCTTGAAGCTTTCTTT. Protein product: CAWSSSLEAFF.

The CDR3 nucleotides are TGCGCCAGCAGCTTGGAAAGGCTGAACACTGAAGCTTTCTTT. As protein: CASSLERLNTEAFF. The V call is TRBV5-1, the J call TRBJ1-1; D call uncertain. This CDR3 is built from 14 residues. Germline CDR1 reads SGHRS; CDR2 reads YFSETQ. V dropped 0 bases and J dropped 0 bases, with 6 bases sitting between them. The whole variable domain, filled in from reference TRBV5-1 and TRBJ1-1, reads KAGVTQTPRYLIKTRGQQVTLSCSPISGHRSVSWYQQTPGQGLQFLFEYFSETQRNKGNFPGRFSGRQFSNSRSEMNVSTLELGDSALYLCASSLERLNTEAFFGQGTRLTVV.

This clone showed up just a few times. The rearrangement joins TRBV6-5 to TRBJ2-2; a possible D gene is TRBD1 (5 bases). V lost 5 bases, J lost 1 base, and 5 bases lay in between. Germline V lookup: CDR1 MNHEY, CDR2 SVGAGI. The CDR3 covers 13 residues. CDR3 DNA: TGTGCCAGCAGTGGACAGAACACCGGGGAGCTGTTTTTT. It encodes CASSGQNTGELFF.

Concerning this clone itself: This sample also contains other DNA sequences that code for the same CDR3. The chain employs TRBV6-1 and TRBJ2-6; a weak D match, TRBD2 (6 bases). Trimming stripped 6 bases from V and 1 base from J, with 10 bases between. Germline V gene lookup returns CDR1 MNHNS and CDR2 SASEGT. The CDR3 runs 15 residues. The CDR3 sequence is CASRTGGSGANVLTF. In DNA, the CDR3 is TGTGCCAGCAGGACCGGGGGTTCTGGGGCCAACGTCCTGACTTTC.

The rearrangement links TRBV2 to TRBJ2-1, with 15 bases matching TRBD2. This CDR3 is built from 15 residues. Per germline, CDR1 SNHLY and CDR2 FYNNEI. V lost 6 bases to trimming and J lost 6 bases; unmatched junction nucleotides: 3. Here the CDR3 DNA reads TGTGCCAGCAGGGGACTAGCGGGGGGATTCAATGAGCAGTTCTTC. It translates to CASRGLAGGFNEQFF.

This clone was seen a few times. The rearrangement links TRBV29-1 to TRBJ2-7; D not certain. Trimming cost V 4 bases and J 0 bases, with 7 bases left between them. Germline loops: CDR1 SQVTM, CDR2 ANQGSEA. The CDR3 contains 12 residues. The DNA for the CDR3 is TGCAGCGTTGGTACGATCTCCTACGAGCAGTACTTC. This sequence encodes CSVGTISYEQYF.